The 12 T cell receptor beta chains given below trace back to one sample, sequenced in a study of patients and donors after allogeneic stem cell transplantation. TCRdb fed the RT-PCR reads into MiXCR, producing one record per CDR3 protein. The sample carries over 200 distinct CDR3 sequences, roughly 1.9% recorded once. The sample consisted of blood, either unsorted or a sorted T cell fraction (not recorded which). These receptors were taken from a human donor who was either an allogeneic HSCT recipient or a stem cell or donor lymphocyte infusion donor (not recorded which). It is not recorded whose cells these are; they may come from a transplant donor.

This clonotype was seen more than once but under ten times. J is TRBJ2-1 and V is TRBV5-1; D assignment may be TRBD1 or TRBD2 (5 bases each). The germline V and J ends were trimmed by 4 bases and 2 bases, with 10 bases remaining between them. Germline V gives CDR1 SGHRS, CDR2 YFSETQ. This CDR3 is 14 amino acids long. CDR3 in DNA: TGCGCCAGCAGCAGGGACCCGGCCTACAATGAGCAGTTCTTC. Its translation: CASSRDPAYNEQFF.

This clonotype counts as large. The CDR3: CASNPGAQGVTEAFF. The CDR3 nucleotides are TGTGCCAGCAACCCAGGGGCCCAGGGGGTGACTGAAGCTTTCTTT. The chain has TRBV4-2 and TRBJ1-1; 7 bases match TRBD1. V dropped 7 bases and J dropped 5; count of bases not matched to a gene: 13. The CDR3 has 15 residues. CDR1 is LGHNA, CDR2 YNFKEQ, per germline.

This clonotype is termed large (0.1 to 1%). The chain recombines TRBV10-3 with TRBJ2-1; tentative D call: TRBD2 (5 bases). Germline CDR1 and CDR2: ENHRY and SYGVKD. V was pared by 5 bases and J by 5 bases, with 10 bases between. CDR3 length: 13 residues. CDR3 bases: TGTGCCATCAGTACCGGACTGAACAATGAGCAGTTCTTC. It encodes CAISTGLNNEQFF.

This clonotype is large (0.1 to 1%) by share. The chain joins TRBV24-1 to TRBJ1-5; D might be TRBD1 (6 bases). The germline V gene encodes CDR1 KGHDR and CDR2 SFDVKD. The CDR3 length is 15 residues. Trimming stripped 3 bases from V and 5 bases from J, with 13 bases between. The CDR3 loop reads CATSDGDIGDQPQHF. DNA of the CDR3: TGTGCCACCAGTGATGGGGACATTGGGGATCAGCCCCAGCATTTT.

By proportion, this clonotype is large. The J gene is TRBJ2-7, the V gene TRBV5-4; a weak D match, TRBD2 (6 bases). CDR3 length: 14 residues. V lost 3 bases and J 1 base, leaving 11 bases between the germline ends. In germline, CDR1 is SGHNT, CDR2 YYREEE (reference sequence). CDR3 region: CASSYPGVSYEQYF. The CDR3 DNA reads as TGTGCCAGCAGCTACCCGGGGGTGTCCTACGAGCAGTACTTC.

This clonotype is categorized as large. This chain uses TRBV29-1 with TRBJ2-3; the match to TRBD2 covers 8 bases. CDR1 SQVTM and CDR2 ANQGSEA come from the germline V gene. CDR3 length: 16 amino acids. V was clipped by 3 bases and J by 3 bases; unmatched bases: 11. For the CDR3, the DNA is TGCAGCGTTGATACTAGCGGCCTCACGGGGACAGATACGCAGTATTTT. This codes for CSVDTSGLTGTDTQYF.

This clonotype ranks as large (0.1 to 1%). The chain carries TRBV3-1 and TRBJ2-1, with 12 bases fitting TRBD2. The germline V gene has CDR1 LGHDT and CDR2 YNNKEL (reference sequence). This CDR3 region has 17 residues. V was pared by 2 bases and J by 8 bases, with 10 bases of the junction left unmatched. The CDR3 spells CASSQLLTSGSVDEQFF. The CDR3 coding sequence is TGTGCCAGCAGCCAACTACTGACTAGCGGGAGTGTAGATGAGCAGTTCTTC.

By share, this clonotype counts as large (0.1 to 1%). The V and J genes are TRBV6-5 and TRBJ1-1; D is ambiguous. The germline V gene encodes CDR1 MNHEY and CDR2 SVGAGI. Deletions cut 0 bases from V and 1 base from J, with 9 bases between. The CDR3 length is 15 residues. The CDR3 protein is CASSYSGTSNTEAFF. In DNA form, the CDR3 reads TGTGCCAGCAGTTACTCCGGCACCTCGAACACTGAAGCTTTCTTT.

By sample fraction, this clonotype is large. CDR3 residues: CASSVGSSFEQFF. CDR3 sequence (DNA): TGTGCCAGCAGCGTAGGTTCTAGCTTTGAGCAGTTCTTC. The chain joins TRBV9 to TRBJ2-1, with D tentatively TRBD2 (5 bases). The germline V and J ends were trimmed by 0 bases and 9 bases, with 10 bases remaining between them. Germline V lookup: CDR1 SGDLS, CDR2 YYNGEE. The CDR3 length is 13 residues.

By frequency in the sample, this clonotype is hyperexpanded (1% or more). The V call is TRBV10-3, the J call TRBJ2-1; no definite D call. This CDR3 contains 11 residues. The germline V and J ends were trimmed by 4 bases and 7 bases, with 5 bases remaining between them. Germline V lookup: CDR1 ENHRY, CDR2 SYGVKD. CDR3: CAISVGNEQFF. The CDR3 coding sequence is TGTGCCATCAGTGTTGGGAATGAGCAGTTCTTC.

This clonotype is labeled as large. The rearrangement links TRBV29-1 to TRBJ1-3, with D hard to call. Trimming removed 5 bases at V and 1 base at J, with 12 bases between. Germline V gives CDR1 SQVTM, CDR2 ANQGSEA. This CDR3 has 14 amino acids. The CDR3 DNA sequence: TGCAGCGTTCTGACCGGCCATTCTGGAAACACCATATATTTT. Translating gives CSVLTGHSGNTIYF.

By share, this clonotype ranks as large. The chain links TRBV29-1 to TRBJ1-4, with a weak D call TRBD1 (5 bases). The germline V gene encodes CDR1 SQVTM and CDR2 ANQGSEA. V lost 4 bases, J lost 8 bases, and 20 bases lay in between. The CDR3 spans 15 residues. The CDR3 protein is CSVGPAGGWGEKLFF. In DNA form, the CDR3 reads TGCAGCGTTGGACCAGCGGGCGGCTGGGGGGAAAAACTGTTTTTT.